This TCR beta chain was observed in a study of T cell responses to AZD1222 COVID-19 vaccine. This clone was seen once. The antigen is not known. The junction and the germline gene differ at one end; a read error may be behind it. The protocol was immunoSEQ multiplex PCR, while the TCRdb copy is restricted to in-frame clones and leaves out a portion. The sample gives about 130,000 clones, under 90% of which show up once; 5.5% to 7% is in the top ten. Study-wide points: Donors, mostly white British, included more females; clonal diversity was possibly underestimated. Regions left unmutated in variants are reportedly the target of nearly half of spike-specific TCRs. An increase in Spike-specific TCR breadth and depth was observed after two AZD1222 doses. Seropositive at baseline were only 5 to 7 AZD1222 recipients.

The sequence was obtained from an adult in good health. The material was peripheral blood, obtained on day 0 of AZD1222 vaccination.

DNA of the CDR3: TGTGCTAGCAGCTCACGGGGGACCGACACCGGGGAGCTGTTTTTT. Protein: CASSSRGTDTGELFF. This chain uses TRBV7-7 with TRBJ2-2, with D possibly being TRBD2 (6 bases). Germline V CDR1 and CDR2: SSHAT, FNYEAQ (reference sequence). The CDR3 is 15 amino acids.